A single sample is the source of the 21 T cell receptor beta chains below, sequenced in a study of T-cell memory formation after mild COVID-19 (TCRdb year 2021). The library came from 5' RACE. The sequencer listed for this sample is Illumina NovaSeq 6000. The public reads were reanalyzed by TCRdb: fastp trimming at Q25, MiXCR alignment, in-frame beta chains only. Rows are combined by CDR3 protein, so each entry shows the most common genes and DNA. Within this sample are around 160,000 distinct CDR3 sequences, with roughly 12% of them counted one time only. 3.8% of the sample is in the top ten clones. Material: PBMCs or a T cell subset sorted from them (not recorded which). Receptors originate from a man between 18 and 35 years old who had mild COVID-19 (a few samples of this study predate the infection). The sample titles of this study are shuffled in the database, so cell type and time point are left out; the donor was told from shared clones.

The rearrangement uses TRBV4-1 and TRBJ1-1, with D unclear. Germline CDR1 and CDR2: MGHRA and YSYEKL. The CDR3 is 16 residues long. V was clipped by 2 bases and J by 1 base, with 14 bases between them. The CDR3 DNA follows: TGCGCCAGCAGCCAACCCAGGAACCCCGAGAACACTGAAGCTTTCTTT. This gives the protein CASSQPRNPENTEAFF.

This clonotype was recorded at least ten times. The rearrangement links TRBV7-9 to TRBJ2-5; 8 bases map to TRBD2. Germline V lookup: CDR1 SEHNR, CDR2 FQNEAQ (reference sequence). This CDR3 region has 13 residues. V gave up 7 bases and J gave up 2 bases; unmatched junction bases: 3. The CDR3 region is CASTGGVQETQYF. The CDR3 DNA sequence: TGTGCCAGCACCGGGGGGGTGCAAGAGACCCAGTACTTC.

The chain carries TRBV9 and TRBJ2-1, with 9 bases fitting TRBD2. Trimming removed 0 bases from V and 6 bases from J; junction bases left unmatched: 4. CDR1 and CDR2 (germline): SGDLS, YYNGEE. The CDR3 has 15 residues. As DNA, the CDR3 is TGTGCCAGCAGCGTAGGAAGCGGGGGGACCAATGAGCAGTTCTTC. It encodes CASSVGSGGTNEQFF.

This clonotype has a handful of counts. The chain is built from TRBV7-2 and TRBJ1-2; D might be TRBD1 (6 bases). The CDR3 has 12 amino acids. The germline V gene encodes CDR1 SGHTA and CDR2 FQGNSA. Trimming stripped 5 bases from V and 6 bases from J, with 10 bases between. The CDR3 spells CASSPGAHGYTF. The CDR3 bases are TGTGCCAGCAGCCCGGGGGCTCATGGCTACACCTTC.

This chain links TRBV29-1 with TRBJ2-5; 9 bases match TRBD2. This CDR3 has 15 amino acids. V lost 5 bases to trimming and J lost 4 bases; unmatched junction nucleotides: 11. CDR1 and CDR2 (germline): SQVTM, ANQGSEA. CDR3 in amino acids: CSVLLAGQMGETQYF. CDR3 sequence (DNA): TGCAGCGTTTTACTAGCGGGCCAAATGGGAGAGACCCAGTACTTC.

This chain links TRBV5-1 with TRBJ1-1, with TRBD1 as a possible D gene (5 bases). Trimming removed 0 bases from V and 0 bases from J, with 12 bases in between. The CDR3 is 16 residues long. CDR1 is SGHRS and CDR2 is YFSETQ in the germline V gene. CDR3 sequence: CASSLEAAGLNTEAFF. The CDR3 nucleotides read TGCGCCAGCAGCTTGGAGGCGGCGGGGCTGAACACTGAAGCTTTCTTT.

The table lists this clonotype with a few counts. This sequence joins TRBV6-2 or TRBV6-3 and TRBJ2-7; D may be TRBD1 (6 bases). Germline V CDR1 and CDR2: MNHEY, SVGEGT. The CDR3 contains 16 residues. Between the trimmed V and J ends, which lost 5 bases and 2 bases, there was a span of 19 bases. The CDR3 sequence: CASSDYEITGTYEQYV. Here the CDR3 DNA reads TGTGCCAGCAGTGACTACGAAATTACAGGGACCTACGAGCAGTACGTC.

This chain connects TRBV24-1 to TRBJ2-2, with TRBD1 identical over 7 bases. Trimming at V came to 2 bases and at J to 4 bases, leaving 6 bases not matched to a gene. This CDR3 has 16 residues. Germline V gene sequence: CDR1 KGHDR, CDR2 SFDVKD. This CDR3 is CATSDSTGRSTGELFF. CDR3 nucleotides: TGTGCCACCAGTGATTCGACAGGGCGTAGCACCGGGGAGCTGTTTTTT.

This clonotype was found a few times. This chain joins TRBV6-6 and TRBJ1-5; 10 positions match TRBD1. In germline, CDR1 is MNHNY, CDR2 SVGAGI (reference sequence). V was pared by 2 bases and J by 4 bases, with 8 bases of the junction left unmatched. This CDR3 contains 17 residues. The CDR3 bases are TGTGCCAGCAGTTACGAAGCCGGGACAGGGGCTAATCAGCCCCAGCATTTT. It codes for CASSYEAGTGANQPQHF.

This clonotype was picked up one time. The rearrangement uses TRBV5-1 and TRBJ2-1; 14 bases fit TRBD2. After removal of 4 bases from V and 3 bases from J, the junction contained 6 bases not matched to a gene. Per germline, CDR1 SGHRS and CDR2 YFSETQ. The CDR3 loop spans 17 amino acids. The CDR3 region has the DNA TGCGCCAGCAGCCCGGGACTAGCGGGGGCCTTCTACAATGAGCAGTTCTTC. It codes for CASSPGLAGAFYNEQFF.

J is TRBJ2-1 and V is TRBV7-3; 12 bases line up with TRBD2. The CDR3 is made up of 14 amino acids. The J segment lost 9 bases and the V segment lost 5 bases, leaving 5 bases of the junction unmatched. Germline V lookup: CDR1 SGHTA, CDR2 FQGTGA. CDR3: CASSPSGGALEQFF. The CDR3 DNA follows: TGTGCCAGCAGCCCTAGCGGGGGGGCCCTTGAGCAGTTCTTC.

V and J are TRBV7-2 and TRBJ1-2; possibly TRBD1 for D (5 bases). V lost 11 bases, J lost 0 bases, and 19 bases lay in between. Germline lookup yields CDR1 SGHTA and CDR2 FQGNSA. This CDR3 has 15 amino acids. CDR3: CAGAPGGGANYGYTF. The CDR3 nucleotides are TGTGCCGGTGCTCCGGGCGGGGGTGCTAACTATGGCTACACCTTC.

This clonotype has more than one count but fewer than ten. The chain has TRBV18 and TRBJ1-1; D unclear. Trimming took 3 bases from V and 1 from J, leaving 6 bases between them. CDR1 and CDR2 (germline): KGHSH, LQKENI. This CDR3 contains 13 residues. The CDR3 is CASSPPANTEAFF. The CDR3 nucleotides are TGTGCCAGCTCACCTCCAGCGAACACTGAAGCTTTCTTT. Complete variable domain (other parts from reference TRBV18 and TRBJ1-1): NAGVMQNPRHLVRRRGQEARLRCSPMKGHSHVYWYRQLPEEGLKFMVYLQKENIIDESGMPKERFSAEFPKEGPSILRIQQVVRGDSAAYFCASSPPANTEAFFGQGTRLTVV.

This clonotype was detected ten times or more. This chain connects TRBV12-3 or TRBV12-4 to TRBJ1-5, with 7 bases matching TRBD1. The CDR3 is 14 residues long. The junction had 9 bases not matched to a gene; V was cut back by 6 bases and J by 7 bases. As DNA, the CDR3 is TGTGCCAGCAGCAGAAGGGGGCGAGACCAGCCCCAGCATTTT. As protein: CASSRRGRDQPQHF.

The V and J genes are TRBV28 and TRBJ2-3, with TRBD1 matching over 8 bases. The CDR3 consists of 13 residues. Trimming at V came to 5 bases and at J to 7 bases, leaving 5 bases not matched to a gene. Per the germline V gene, CDR1 is MDHEN and CDR2 is SYDVKM. CDR3 DNA sequence: TGTGCCAGCAGTGCAGGGGGCTCAAATACGCAGTATTTT. Translation gives CASSAGGSNTQYF.

The chain combines TRBV18 with TRBJ1-1; 8 nucleotides align to TRBD1. This CDR3 is 13 amino acids long. Germline loops: CDR1 KGHSH, CDR2 LQKENI. With 6 bases clipped from V and 6 bases from J, the junction kept 6 bases outside the gene matches. The CDR3 DNA reads as TGTGCCAGCTCCCAGGGACAGGTCCCTGAAGCTTTCTTT. Amino acids: CASSQGQVPEAFF.

The V and J genes are TRBV6-5 and TRBJ1-3; no firm D call. Per the germline V gene, CDR1 is MNHEY and CDR2 is SVGAGI. The CDR3 is 16 amino acids. V lost 5 bases, J lost 0 bases, and 14 bases lay in between. CDR3 amino acids: CASSRQQRSSGNTIYF. CDR3 nucleotides: TGTGCCAGCAGTCGACAACAGAGAAGCTCTGGAAACACCATATATTTT.

The sample holds a few counts of this clonotype. The genes are TRBV6-2 or TRBV6-3 and TRBJ2-4; D may correspond to TRBD1 or TRBD2 (5 bases each). The CDR3 contains 14 residues. The germline CDR1 and CDR2 sequences are MNHEY and SVGEGT. The germline V and J ends were trimmed by 0 bases and 9 bases, with 12 bases remaining between them. The CDR3 DNA is TGTGCCAGCAGTTACTCTGGGACCTTTGGCATTCAGTACTTC. Translated: CASSYSGTFGIQYF.

This clonotype was found a few times. V is TRBV5-1 and J is TRBJ2-7, with a weak D call TRBD2 (6 bases). This CDR3 is built from 14 residues. Trimming took off 4 bases at V and 4 bases at J, with 15 bases between the two ends. Germline assignment: CDR1 SGHRS and CDR2 YFSETQ. In nucleotides, the CDR3 is TGCGCCAGCAGCGGGTCATTGGGAGGTTACGAGCAGTACTTC. Its translation is CASSGSLGGYEQYF.

This clonotype turned up a few times. The J gene is TRBJ1-3, the V gene TRBV7-2; D is unresolved. V was trimmed by 5 bases and J by 4 bases, leaving 15 bases between them. Germline V CDR1 and CDR2: SGHTA, FQGNSA. This CDR3 is 15 amino acids long. This CDR3 is CASSPWGAKGNTIYF. The CDR3 DNA reads as TGTGCCAGCAGCCCCTGGGGAGCGAAAGGAAACACCATATATTTT.

This clonotype turned up a few times. The chain uses TRBV4-3 and TRBJ1-5; the match to TRBD1 covers 10 bases. Germline V CDR1 and CDR2: LGHNA, YSLEER. The CDR3 has 15 residues. V dropped 4 bases and J dropped 5; count of bases not matched to a gene: 5. The CDR3 here is CASSPGTGEDQPQHF. The DNA of the CDR3 is TGCGCCAGCAGCCCCGGGACAGGGGAGGATCAGCCCCAGCATTTT.